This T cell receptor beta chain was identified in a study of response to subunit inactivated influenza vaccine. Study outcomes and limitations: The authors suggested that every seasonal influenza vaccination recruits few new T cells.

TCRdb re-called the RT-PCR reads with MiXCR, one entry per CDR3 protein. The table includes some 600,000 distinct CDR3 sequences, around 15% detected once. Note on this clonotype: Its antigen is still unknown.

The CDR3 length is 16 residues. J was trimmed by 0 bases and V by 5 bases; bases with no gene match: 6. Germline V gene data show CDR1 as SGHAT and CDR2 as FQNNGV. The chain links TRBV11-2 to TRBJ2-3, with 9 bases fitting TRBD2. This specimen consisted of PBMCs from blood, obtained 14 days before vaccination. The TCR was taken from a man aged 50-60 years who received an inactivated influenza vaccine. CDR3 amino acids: CASSLQTSGSTDTQYF. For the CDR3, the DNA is TGTGCCAGCAGCCTCCAGACTAGCGGCAGCACAGATACGCAGTATTTT. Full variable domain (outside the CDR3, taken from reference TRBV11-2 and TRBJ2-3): EAGVAQSPRYKIIEKRQSVAFWCNPISGHATLYWYQQILGQGPKLLIQFQNNGVVDDSQLPKDRFSAERLKGVDSTLKIQPAKLEDSAVYLCASSLQTSGSTDTQYFGPGTRLTVL.